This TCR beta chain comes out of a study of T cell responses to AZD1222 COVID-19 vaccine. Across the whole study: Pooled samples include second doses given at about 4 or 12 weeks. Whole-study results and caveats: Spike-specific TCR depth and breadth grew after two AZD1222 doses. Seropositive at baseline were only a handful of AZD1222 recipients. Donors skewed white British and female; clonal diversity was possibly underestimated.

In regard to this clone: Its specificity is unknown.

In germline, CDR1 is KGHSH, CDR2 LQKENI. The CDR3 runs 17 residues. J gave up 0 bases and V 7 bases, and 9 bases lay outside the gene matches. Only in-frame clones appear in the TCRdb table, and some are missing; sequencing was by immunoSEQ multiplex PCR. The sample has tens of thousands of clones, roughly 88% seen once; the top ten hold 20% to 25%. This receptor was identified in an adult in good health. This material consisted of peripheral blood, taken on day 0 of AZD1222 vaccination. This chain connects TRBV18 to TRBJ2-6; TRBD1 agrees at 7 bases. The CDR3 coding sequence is TGTGCCAGCTTAACGACAGGGTACGCCTCTGGGGCCAACGTCCTGACTTTC. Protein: CASLTTGYASGANVLTF.